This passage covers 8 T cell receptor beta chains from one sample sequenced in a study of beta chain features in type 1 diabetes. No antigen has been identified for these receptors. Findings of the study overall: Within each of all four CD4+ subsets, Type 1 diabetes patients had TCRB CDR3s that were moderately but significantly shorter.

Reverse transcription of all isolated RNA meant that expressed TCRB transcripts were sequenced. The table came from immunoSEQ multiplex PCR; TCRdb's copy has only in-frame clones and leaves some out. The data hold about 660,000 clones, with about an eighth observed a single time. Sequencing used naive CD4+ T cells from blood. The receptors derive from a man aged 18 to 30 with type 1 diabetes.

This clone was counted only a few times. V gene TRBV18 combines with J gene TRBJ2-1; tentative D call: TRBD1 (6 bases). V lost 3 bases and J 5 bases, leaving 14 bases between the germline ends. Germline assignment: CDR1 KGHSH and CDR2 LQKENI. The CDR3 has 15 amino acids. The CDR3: CASSPYQGTHNEQFF. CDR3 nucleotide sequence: TGTGCCAGCTCACCCTATCAGGGGACGCACAATGAGCAGTTCTTC.

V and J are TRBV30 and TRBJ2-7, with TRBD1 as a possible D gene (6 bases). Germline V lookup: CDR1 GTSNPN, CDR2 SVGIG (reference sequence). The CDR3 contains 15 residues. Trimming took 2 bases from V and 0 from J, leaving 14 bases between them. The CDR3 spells CAWSTTGGTSYEQYF. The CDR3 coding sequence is TGTGCCTGGAGTACGACAGGTGGTACCTCCTACGAGCAGTACTTC.

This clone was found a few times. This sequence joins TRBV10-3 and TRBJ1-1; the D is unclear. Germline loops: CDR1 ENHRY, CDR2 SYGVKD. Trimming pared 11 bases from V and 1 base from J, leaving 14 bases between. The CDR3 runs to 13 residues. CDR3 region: CAVEKIANTEAFF. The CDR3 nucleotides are TGTGCCGTCGAGAAGATTGCGAACACTGAAGCTTTCTTT.

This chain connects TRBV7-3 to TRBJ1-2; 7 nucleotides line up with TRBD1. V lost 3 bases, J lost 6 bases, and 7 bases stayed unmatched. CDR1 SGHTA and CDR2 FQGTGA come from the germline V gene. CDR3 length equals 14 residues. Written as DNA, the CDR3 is TGTGCCAGCAGCTTTGGTCACAGGGGAAATGGCTACACCTTC. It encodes CASSFGHRGNGYTF.

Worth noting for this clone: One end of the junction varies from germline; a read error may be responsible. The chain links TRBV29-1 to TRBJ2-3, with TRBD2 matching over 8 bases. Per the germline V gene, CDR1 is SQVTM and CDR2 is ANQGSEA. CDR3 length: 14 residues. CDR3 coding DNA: TGCAGCGTTGTCATCGGGGGGGGCACAGAGACGCAGTATTTT. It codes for CSVVIGGGTETQYF.

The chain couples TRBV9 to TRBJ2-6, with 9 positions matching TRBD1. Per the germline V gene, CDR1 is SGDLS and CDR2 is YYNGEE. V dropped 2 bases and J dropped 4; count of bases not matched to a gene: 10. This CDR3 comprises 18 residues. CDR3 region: CASSVPGTGPSGANVLTF. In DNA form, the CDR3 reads TGTGCCAGCAGCGTCCCCGGGACAGGGCCATCGGGGGCCAACGTCCTGACTTTC.

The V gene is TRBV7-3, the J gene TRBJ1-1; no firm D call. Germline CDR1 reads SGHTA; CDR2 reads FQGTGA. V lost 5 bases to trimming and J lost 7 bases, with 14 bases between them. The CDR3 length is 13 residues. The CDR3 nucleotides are TGTGCCAGCAGCGCCACGGGCACGGGTGAAGCTTTCTTT. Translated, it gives CASSATGTGEAFF.

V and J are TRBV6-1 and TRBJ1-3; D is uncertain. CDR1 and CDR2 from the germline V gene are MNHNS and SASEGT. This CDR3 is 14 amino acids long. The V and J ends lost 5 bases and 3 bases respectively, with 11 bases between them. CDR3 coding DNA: TGTGCCAGCAGTAAAGGCTTGAGTGGAAACACCATATATTTT. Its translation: CASSKGLSGNTIYF.